This T cell receptor beta chain was profiled in a study of cytomegalovirus exposure and HLA in healthy donors. Study context: In an earlier analysis, around 100 million unique TCR beta sequences were found from about 179 million T cells. Study-wide findings and caveats: Sequencing probably produced one cluster of sequence variants that were highly shared.

CDR3 size: 18 residues. Germline-derived CDR1 and CDR2 are WNHNN and SYGVQD (reference sequence). This clone is a singleton in its sample. No antigen is known for it. One junction end disagrees with the germline gene, perhaps due to a read error. The PCR made use of 60 Vbeta and 13 Jbeta primers. Using immunoSEQ multiplex PCR, the repertoire was profiled, and TCRdb retains in-frame clones only, with some absent. The table lists 200,000 to 300,000 clones, almost 85% of them singletons. The receptor comes from a woman aged 40-49 years in good health and CMV-seropositive. The specimen sequenced was PBMCs. This chain links TRBV10-1 with TRBJ2-6; 10 bases align to TRBD1. The CDR3 is CASSHPGQGYSGANGLTF. The CDR3 DNA sequence: TGCGCCAGCAGTCATCCGGGACAGGGGTACTCTGGGGCCAACGGCCTGACTTTC.